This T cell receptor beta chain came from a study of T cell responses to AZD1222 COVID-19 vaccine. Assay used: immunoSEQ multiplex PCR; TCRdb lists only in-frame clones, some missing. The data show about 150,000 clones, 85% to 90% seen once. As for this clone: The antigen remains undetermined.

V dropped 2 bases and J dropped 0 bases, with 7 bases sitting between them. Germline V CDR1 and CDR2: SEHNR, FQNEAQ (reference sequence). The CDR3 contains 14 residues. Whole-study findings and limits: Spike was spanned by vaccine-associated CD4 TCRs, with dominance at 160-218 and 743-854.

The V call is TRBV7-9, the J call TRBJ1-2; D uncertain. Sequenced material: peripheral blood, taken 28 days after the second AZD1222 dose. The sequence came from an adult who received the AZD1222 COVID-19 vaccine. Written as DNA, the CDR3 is TGTGCCAGCAGCTTACTGGAGGCTAACTATGGCTACACCTTC. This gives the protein CASSLLEANYGYTF.